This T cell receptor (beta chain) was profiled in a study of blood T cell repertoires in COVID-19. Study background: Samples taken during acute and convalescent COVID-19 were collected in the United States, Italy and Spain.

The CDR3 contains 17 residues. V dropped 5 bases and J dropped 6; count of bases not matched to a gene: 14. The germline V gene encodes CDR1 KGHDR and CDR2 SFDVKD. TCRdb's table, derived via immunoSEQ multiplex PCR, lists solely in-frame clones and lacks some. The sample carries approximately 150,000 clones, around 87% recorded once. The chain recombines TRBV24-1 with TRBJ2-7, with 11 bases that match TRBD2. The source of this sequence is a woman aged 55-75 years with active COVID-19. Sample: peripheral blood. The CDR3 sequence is CATSGPGGGLAGGEQYF. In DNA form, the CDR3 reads TGTGCCACCAGTGGCCCCGGGGGGGGGCTAGCGGGAGGCGAGCAGTACTTC.